What follows is one T cell receptor (beta chain) and its context. This specimen comes from a study of blood T cell repertoires in COVID-19. Across the study: Researchers got acute and convalescent COVID-19 samples from the United States, Italy and Spain. In each case, the material was cDNA or gDNA derived from T cells, B-cell-depleted T cells, or PBMCs.

V was cut by 0 bases and J by 8 bases, with 12 bases left in between. From germline, CDR1 is SGHNT and CDR2 YYREEE (reference sequence). This CDR3 contains 14 residues. Methods used by the authors: Reference gene primer amplification gave estimated nucleated cell counts. Here immunoSEQ multiplex PCR was the method, and the copy in TCRdb shows in-frame clones only, minus some. V, J and clone size were drawn from that table, and D and trimming were deduced from the DNA. The sample shows roughly 57,000 clones, around 79% of them seen only once. The chain couples TRBV5-4 to TRBJ2-1; no clear D. This clonotype was sampled from a woman in her seventies with acute or convalescent COVID-19. Sequenced input: peripheral blood. The CDR3 here is CASSLGQQRYEQFF. The DNA of the CDR3 is TGTGCCAGCAGCTTGGGGCAGCAGCGCTATGAGCAGTTCTTC.